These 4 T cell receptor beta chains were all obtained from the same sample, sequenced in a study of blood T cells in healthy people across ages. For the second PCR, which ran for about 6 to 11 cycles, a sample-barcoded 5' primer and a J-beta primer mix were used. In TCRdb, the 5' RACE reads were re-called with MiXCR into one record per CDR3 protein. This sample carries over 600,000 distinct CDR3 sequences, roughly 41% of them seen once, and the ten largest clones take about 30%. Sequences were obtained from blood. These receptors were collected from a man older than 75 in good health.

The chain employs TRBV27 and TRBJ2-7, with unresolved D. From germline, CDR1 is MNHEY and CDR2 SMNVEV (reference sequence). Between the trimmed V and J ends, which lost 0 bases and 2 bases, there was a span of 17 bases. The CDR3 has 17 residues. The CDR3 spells CASSLSNRNGRTYEQYF. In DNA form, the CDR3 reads TGTGCCAGCAGTTTATCGAACCGTAATGGACGGACCTACGAGCAGTACTTC.

The CDR3 DNA follows: TGCGCCAGCAGCCAAGGTCTGGGATATGAGCAGTTCTTC. It translates to CASSQGLGYEQFF. The chain uses TRBV4-3 and TRBJ2-1; D is ambiguous. CDR1 and CDR2 from the germline V gene are LGHNA and YSLEER. The CDR3 has 13 amino acids. Trimming removed 1 base at V and 8 bases at J, with 9 bases between.

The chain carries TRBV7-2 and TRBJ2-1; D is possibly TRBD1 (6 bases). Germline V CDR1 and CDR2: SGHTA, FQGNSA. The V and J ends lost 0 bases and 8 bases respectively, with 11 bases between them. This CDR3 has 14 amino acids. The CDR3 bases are TGTGCCAGCAGCTTAGCGGCAGGGGACGATGAGCAGTTCTTC. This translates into CASSLAAGDDEQFF.

The CDR3 sequence is CASSPRGALLYNEQFF. Written as DNA, the CDR3 is TGTGCCAGCAGCCCCCGTGGAGCCCTCCTCTACAATGAGCAGTTCTTC. The gene calls are TRBV3-1 and TRBJ2-1; D is uncertain. Germline V gives CDR1 LGHDT, CDR2 YNNKEL (reference sequence). This CDR3 has 16 residues. V was pared by 4 bases and J by 3 bases, with 16 bases between.